The sequence of this T cell receptor (beta chain) was determined in a study of blood T cell repertoires in COVID-19. Study overall: Samples came from the United States, Italy and Spain, spanning acute and convalescent COVID-19.

This clone was detected only once. Authors' processing steps: Reference gene primers were amplified, and this amplification served to estimate nucleated cell counts. The assay was immunoSEQ multiplex PCR, and TCRdb's table has in-frame clones only and misses some. Clone size and V and J calls were adopted from that table, with D and trimming inferred from the DNA. The repertoire consists of 150,000 to 200,000 clones, with approximately 87% occurring once and the leading ten covering approximately 3.3%. What was sequenced was peripheral blood. This receptor was taken from a man younger than 35 with active or convalescent COVID-19.

CDR3 nucleotide sequence: TGTGCCAGCACTACAGCGGACAATGAGCAGTTCTTC. Its translation: CASTTADNEQFF. The chain combines TRBV12-3 or TRBV12-4 with TRBJ2-1, with D maybe TRBD2 (5 bases). The CDR3 is 12 amino acids. With 7 bases removed from V and 5 bases from J, the gap between germline ends came to 9 bases.